This T cell receptor beta chain was profiled in a study of cytomegalovirus exposure and HLA in healthy donors. Germline values: CDR1 SGHRS, CDR2 YFSETQ. The J segment lost 1 base and the V segment lost 0 bases, leaving 3 bases of the junction unmatched. This CDR3 region has 15 residues. PCR amplification relied on 60 Vbeta primers (plus 13 Jbeta primers). Profiling relied on immunoSEQ multiplex PCR, and the TCRdb table lists in-frame clones only, not all of them. The sample includes 180,000 or so clones, about two thirds of them seen just once. The specimen was PBMCs. This rearrangement joins TRBV5-1 to TRBJ1-1, with 7 bases fitting TRBD1. The TCR was taken from a human donor in good health. CDR3 in amino acids: CASSLVAGGNTEAFF. CDR3 in DNA: TGCGCCAGCAGCTTGGTAGCAGGGGGGAACACTGAAGCTTTCTTT.